The TCR beta chain under discussion was sequenced for a study of control samples from healthy donors and cancer patients. Data came from immunoSEQ multiplex PCR; TCRdb stores just in-frame clones and leaves some out. The data hold about 110,000 clones, with approximately 90% observed a single time. CDR3 length: 13 residues. Germline loops: CDR1 MNHEY, CDR2 SMNVEV (reference sequence). The V end lost 7 bases, the J end lost 7 bases, and 13 bases lay between the germline ends. The specimen was blood. The sequence derives from a human donor in good health. The donor label of this sample is uncertain. The V call is TRBV27, the J call TRBJ1-4; D possibly corresponds to TRBD1 (5 bases). The CDR3 DNA reads as TGTGCCAGCATGGTCCAGGGTTCTGAAAAACTGTTTTTT. Translating gives CASMVQGSEKLFF. The whole variable domain, remainder taken from reference TRBV27 and TRBJ1-4, is EAQVTQNPRYLITVTGKKLTVTCSQNMNHEYMSWYRQDPGLGLRQIYYSMNVEVTDKGDVPEGYKVSRKEKRNFPLILESPSPNQTSLYFCASMVQGSEKLFFGSGTQLSVL.